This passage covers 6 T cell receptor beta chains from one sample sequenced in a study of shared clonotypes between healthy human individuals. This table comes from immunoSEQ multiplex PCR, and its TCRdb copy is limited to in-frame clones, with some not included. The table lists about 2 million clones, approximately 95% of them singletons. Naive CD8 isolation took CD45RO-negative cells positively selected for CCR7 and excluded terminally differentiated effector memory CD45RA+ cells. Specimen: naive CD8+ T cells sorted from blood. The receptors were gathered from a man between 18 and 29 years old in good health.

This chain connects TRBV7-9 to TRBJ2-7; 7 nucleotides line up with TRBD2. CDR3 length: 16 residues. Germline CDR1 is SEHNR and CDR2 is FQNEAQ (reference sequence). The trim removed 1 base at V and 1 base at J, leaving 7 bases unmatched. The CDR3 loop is CASSLVGLAGSYEQYF. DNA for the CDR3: TGTGCCAGCAGCTTAGTAGGCTTAGCGGGTTCCTACGAGCAGTACTTC.

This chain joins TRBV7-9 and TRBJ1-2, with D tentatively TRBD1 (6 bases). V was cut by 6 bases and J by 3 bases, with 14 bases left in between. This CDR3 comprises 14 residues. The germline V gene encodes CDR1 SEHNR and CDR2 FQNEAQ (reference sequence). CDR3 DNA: TGTGCCAGCAGTCAAGGGGGTGCCTACTATGGCTACACCTTC. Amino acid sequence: CASSQGGAYYGYTF.

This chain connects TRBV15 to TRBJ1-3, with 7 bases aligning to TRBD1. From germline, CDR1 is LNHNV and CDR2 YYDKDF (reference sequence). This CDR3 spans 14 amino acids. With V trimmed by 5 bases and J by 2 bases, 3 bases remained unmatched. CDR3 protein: CATSPTGAGNTIYF. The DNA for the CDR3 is TGTGCCACCAGCCCCACAGGGGCTGGAAACACCATATATTTT.

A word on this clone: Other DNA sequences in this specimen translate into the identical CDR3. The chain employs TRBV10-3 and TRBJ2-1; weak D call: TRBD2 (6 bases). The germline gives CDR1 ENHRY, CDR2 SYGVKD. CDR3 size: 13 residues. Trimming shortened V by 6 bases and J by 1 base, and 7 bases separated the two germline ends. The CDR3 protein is CAIRGGSYNEQFF. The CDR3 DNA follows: TGTGCCATCAGGGGGGGATCCTACAATGAGCAGTTCTTC.

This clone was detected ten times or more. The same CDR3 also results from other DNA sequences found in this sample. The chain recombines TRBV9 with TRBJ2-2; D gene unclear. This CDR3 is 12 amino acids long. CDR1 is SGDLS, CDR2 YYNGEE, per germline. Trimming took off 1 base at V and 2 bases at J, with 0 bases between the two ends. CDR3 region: CASSVNTGELFF. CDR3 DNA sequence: TGTGCCAGCAGCGTAAACACCGGGGAGCTGTTTTTT. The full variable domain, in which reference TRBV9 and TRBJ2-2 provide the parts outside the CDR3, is DSGVTQTPKHLITATGQRVTLRCSPRSGDLSVYWYQQSLDQGLQFLIQYYNGEERAKGNILERFSAQQFPDLHSELNLSSLELGDSALYFCASSVNTGELFFGEGSRLTVL.

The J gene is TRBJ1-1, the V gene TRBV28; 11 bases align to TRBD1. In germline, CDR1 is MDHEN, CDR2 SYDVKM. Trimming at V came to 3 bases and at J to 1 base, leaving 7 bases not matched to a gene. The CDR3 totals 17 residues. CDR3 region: CASSFGTGGLWNTEAFF. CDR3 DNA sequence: TGTGCCAGCAGTTTCGGGACAGGGGGTTTGTGGAACACTGAAGCTTTCTTT.